Reported below is one T cell receptor beta chain. What it binds is unknown. This CDR3 is 13 amino acids long. CDR1 is SSHAT, CDR2 FNYEAQ, per germline (reference sequence). Trimming stripped 1 base from V and 9 bases from J, with 11 bases between. This sample was taken from a study of regulatory dendritic cells for organ transplantation. Study results and caveats: Of resting T cell subsets, memory CD8+ had the most alloreactive clonotypes. Memory CD8+ T cells were the most oligoclonal; naive cells were highly diverse.

The method was immunoSEQ multiplex PCR; TCRdb's version includes in-frame clones alone and lacks a portion of them. The data show tens of thousands of clones, 70% to 80% seen once. The rearrangement uses TRBV7-7 and TRBJ2-3; a weak D match, TRBD1 (6 bases). The receptor comes from a human donor in good health. What was sequenced was memory CD4+ T cells from blood. The sample's subset: CD45RO+ memory T cells. The CDR3 loop reads CASSLDRDDTQYF. DNA for the CDR3: TGTGCCAGCAGCTTAGACAGGGATGACACGCAGTATTTT.